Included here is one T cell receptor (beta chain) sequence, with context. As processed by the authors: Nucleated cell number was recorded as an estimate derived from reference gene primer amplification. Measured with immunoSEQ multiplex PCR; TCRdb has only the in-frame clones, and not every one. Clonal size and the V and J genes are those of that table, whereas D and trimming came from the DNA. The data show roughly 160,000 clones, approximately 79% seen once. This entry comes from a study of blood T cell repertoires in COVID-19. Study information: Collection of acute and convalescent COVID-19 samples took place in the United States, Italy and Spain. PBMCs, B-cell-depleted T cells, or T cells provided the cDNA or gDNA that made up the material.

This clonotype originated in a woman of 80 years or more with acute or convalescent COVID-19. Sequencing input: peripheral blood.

CDR3 residues: CASSPGQAGNTIYF. In DNA form, the CDR3 reads TGTGCCAGCAGCCCCGGACAGGCTGGAAACACCATATATTTT. The J gene is TRBJ1-3, the V gene TRBV9, with TRBD1 matching over 7 bases. In germline, CDR1 is SGDLS, CDR2 YYNGEE. Trimming took 4 bases from V and 2 from J; bases not matched to a gene: 3. This CDR3 is 14 amino acids long.